Only a few counts were recorded for the clone carrying this T cell receptor (beta chain). The CDR3 is 15 residues long. From germline, CDR1 is SQVTM and CDR2 ANQGSEA. Trimming took 1 base from V and 3 from J, leaving 15 bases between them. This sample was included in a study of CD8+ T cells in alopecia areata. The treatment: oral pan-JAK inhibitor, 5-10 mg twice daily. Reverse transcription of extracted RNA yielded cDNA, which provided the sequencing template. Profiled with immunoSEQ multiplex PCR; TCRdb holds only in-frame clones, not every one. The sample shows fewer than 350,000 clones, more than 45% of them seen only once.

Source: CD4+ T cells sorted from blood, taken at week 24, from a patient treated with tofacitinib. This TCR derives from a human donor with alopecia areata. The chain employs TRBV29-1 and TRBJ1-2, with D unclear. The CDR3 loop reads CSVEGGARMYYGYTF. CDR3 sequence (DNA): TGCAGCGTTGAAGGGGGTGCAAGGATGTACTATGGCTACACCTTC.